The rows below give T cell receptor beta chains drawn from one sample of a study of CD8 T cells in ankylosing spondylitis. MiXCR, run by TCRdb on the 5' RACE reads, gives a single entry per CDR3 protein. The data hold about 160,000 distinct CDR3 sequences, with around 18% observed a single time. Input material: blood, either unsorted or a sorted T cell fraction (not recorded which). Source of these receptors: a male donor with ankylosing spondylitis or in good health (not recorded which). Each CDR3 is given with its conserved first and last residue. The order of the fields is clone size, J gene, D gene, V gene, CDR3 DNA, CDR3 protein. D genes are given only for firm matches. Clone sizes are given selectively: once, few, many, or a class where the clone is expanded.

abundance: .
j_gene: TRBJ2-1
d_gene: .
v_gene: TRBV3-1
CDR3nt: TGTGCCAGCAGCCAAATTGATGAGCAGTTCTTC
CDR3aa: CASSQIDEQFF

abundance: .
j_gene: TRBJ2-2
d_gene: .
v_gene: TRBV12-3/TRBV12-4
CDR3nt: TGTGCCAGCAGTTTGGGCCCCCTTGGCACCGGGGAGCTGTTTTTT
CDR3aa: CASSLGPLGTGELFF

abundance: .
j_gene: TRBJ1-5
d_gene: .
v_gene: TRBV9
CDR3nt: TGTGCCAGCAGTCGGGCCTCCGAGAGTCAGCCCCAGCATTTT
CDR3aa: CASSRASESQPQHF

abundance: many
j_gene: TRBJ1-2
d_gene: .
v_gene: TRBV20-1
CDR3nt: TGCAGTGCTAGGGCAGAAACTAACTATGGCTACACCTTC
CDR3aa: CSARAETNYGYTF

abundance: many
j_gene: TRBJ2-3
d_gene: .
v_gene: TRBV20-1
CDR3nt: TGCAGTGCTAACCGACTAGTTCGGTCCACAGATACGCAGTATTTT
CDR3aa: CSANRLVRSTDTQYF

abundance: .
j_gene: TRBJ2-1
d_gene: .
v_gene: TRBV20-1
CDR3nt: TGCAGTGCTAGTCACAGGGGGGGCTCCTACAATGAGCAGTTCTTC
CDR3aa: CSASHRGGSYNEQFF

abundance: many
j_gene: TRBJ1-4
d_gene: TRBD1
v_gene: TRBV20-1
CDR3nt: TGCAGTGCGGGCGGGACAGGGGTTGAAAAACTGTTTTTT
CDR3aa: CSAGGTGVEKLFF

abundance: many
j_gene: TRBJ2-7
d_gene: .
v_gene: TRBV5-1
CDR3nt: TGCGCCAGCAGCCCGGGCGGGTTCGACAACGAGCAGTACTTC
CDR3aa: CASSPGGFDNEQYF

abundance: medium-sized
j_gene: TRBJ2-7
d_gene: .
v_gene: TRBV29-1
CDR3nt: TGCAGCGTTGAAGAAGGATACGAGCAGTACTTC
CDR3aa: CSVEEGYEQYF

abundance: many
j_gene: TRBJ1-1
d_gene: .
v_gene: TRBV5-1
CDR3nt: TGCGCCAGCAGCCGAAACCGGGACAACACTGAAGCTTTCTTT
CDR3aa: CASSRNRDNTEAFF

abundance: few
j_gene: TRBJ2-3
d_gene: .
v_gene: TRBV24-1
CDR3nt: TGTGCCACCAGTAGGTCTAGCGGCACAGATACGCAGTATTTT
CDR3aa: CATSRSSGTDTQYF

abundance: many
j_gene: TRBJ1-1
d_gene: TRBD1
v_gene: TRBV12-3/TRBV12-4
CDR3nt: TGTGCCAGCAGCCTGGCCGGGACAGACTACTTTGAAGCTTTCTTT
CDR3aa: CASSLAGTDYFEAFF

abundance: .
j_gene: TRBJ2-1
d_gene: .
v_gene: TRBV20-1
CDR3nt: TGCAGTGCTAGACCGGGACTCATTTCCTACAATGAGCAGTTCTTC
CDR3aa: CSARPGLISYNEQFF

abundance: .
j_gene: TRBJ2-2
d_gene: .
v_gene: TRBV5-4
CDR3nt: TGTGCCAGCAGCAATTATGATCTAGCAGGCGGGGAGCTGTTTTTT
CDR3aa: CASSNYDLAGGELFF

abundance: .
j_gene: TRBJ2-1
d_gene: TRBD2
v_gene: TRBV12-3/TRBV12-4
CDR3nt: TGTGCCAGCAGGCTAGGGAGGGCCGCTCGTAATGAGCAGTTCTTC
CDR3aa: CASRLGRAARNEQFF

abundance: many
j_gene: TRBJ1-1
d_gene: .
v_gene: TRBV29-1
CDR3nt: TGCAGCGCTGGTCGAAGTGATAGCACTGAAGCTTTCTTT
CDR3aa: CSAGRSDSTEAFF

abundance: .
j_gene: TRBJ2-7
d_gene: .
v_gene: TRBV10-3
CDR3nt: TGTGCCATCAGTGAAACCAGGGCCACCTACGAGCAGTACTTC
CDR3aa: CAISETRATYEQYF

abundance: many
j_gene: TRBJ1-4
d_gene: TRBD1
v_gene: TRBV7-8
CDR3nt: TGTGCCAGCAGCTCGTCGACAGGGGGTTGGGCAACTAATGAAAAACTGTTTTTT
CDR3aa: CASSSSTGGWATNEKLFF

abundance: .
j_gene: TRBJ2-2
d_gene: .
v_gene: TRBV7-9
CDR3nt: TGTGCCAGCAGCTTCCACGGGTCCGGGGAGCTGTTTTTT
CDR3aa: CASSFHGSGELFF

abundance: .
j_gene: TRBJ1-1
d_gene: .
v_gene: TRBV2
CDR3nt: TGTGCCAGTAAGACAGCAGGGAACACTGAAGCTTTCTTT
CDR3aa: CASKTAGNTEAFF

abundance: many
j_gene: TRBJ2-6
d_gene: .
v_gene: TRBV3-1
CDR3nt: TGTGCCAGCAGCCAAGACACTGGGGCCAACGTCCTGACTTTC
CDR3aa: CASSQDTGANVLTF

abundance: few
j_gene: TRBJ2-7
d_gene: TRBD2
v_gene: TRBV20-1
CDR3nt: TGCAGTGCCGCCGAGGGACTAGCGGGAGAGAGCTCCTACGAGCAGTACTTC
CDR3aa: CSAAEGLAGESSYEQYF

abundance: many
j_gene: TRBJ2-5
d_gene: .
v_gene: TRBV20-1
CDR3nt: TGCAGTGCTAGAGAGGGCAGGGCAGCACAAGAGACCCAGTACTTC
CDR3aa: CSAREGRAAQETQYF

abundance: many
j_gene: TRBJ2-7
d_gene: .
v_gene: TRBV5-8
CDR3nt: TGTGCCAGCAGCCGGACCCGTTACGAGCAGTACTTC
CDR3aa: CASSRTRYEQYF

abundance: .
j_gene: TRBJ2-7
d_gene: .
v_gene: TRBV19
CDR3nt: TGTGCCAGTAGTATTTTTACCGGCTACGAGCAGTACTTC
CDR3aa: CASSIFTGYEQYF

abundance: .
j_gene: TRBJ2-1
d_gene: .
v_gene: TRBV7-2
CDR3nt: TGTGCCAGCAGCGAGAGAATTCACAGCAATGAGCAGTTCTTC
CDR3aa: CASSERIHSNEQFF

abundance: many
j_gene: TRBJ2-1
d_gene: TRBD2
v_gene: TRBV6-5
CDR3nt: TGTGCCAGCAGCCCCACTAGCGGGTCCTACAATGAGCAGTTCTTC
CDR3aa: CASSPTSGSYNEQFF

abundance: .
j_gene: TRBJ2-3
d_gene: TRBD2
v_gene: TRBV10-2
CDR3nt: TGCGCCACCGGTAGCGGGAGCACAGATACGCAGTATTTT
CDR3aa: CATGSGSTDTQYF

abundance: many
j_gene: TRBJ2-1
d_gene: TRBD2
v_gene: TRBV20-1
CDR3nt: TGCAGTGCTCCGGGCGCGGGAGAGGTGGGGTTCTTC
CDR3aa: CSAPGAGEVGFF

abundance: .
j_gene: TRBJ1-5
d_gene: .
v_gene: TRBV24-1
CDR3nt: TGTGCCACCAGTGATGCGAACAATCAGCCCCAGCATTTT
CDR3aa: CATSDANNQPQHF

abundance: many
j_gene: TRBJ1-2
d_gene: TRBD1
v_gene: TRBV20-1
CDR3nt: TGCAGTGCTAGAGTTAGTGACGGGACAGGGGGCTACACCTTC
CDR3aa: CSARVSDGTGGYTF

abundance: few
j_gene: TRBJ1-1
d_gene: .
v_gene: TRBV6-1
CDR3nt: TGTGCCAGCAGTGAATACCACAGCGGGAACACTGAAGCTTTCTTT
CDR3aa: CASSEYHSGNTEAFF

abundance: many
j_gene: TRBJ1-1
d_gene: .
v_gene: TRBV20-1
CDR3nt: TGCAGTGCTAGAGATCCCAGGGGAGACACTGAAGCTTTCTTT
CDR3aa: CSARDPRGDTEAFF

abundance: many
j_gene: TRBJ2-7
d_gene: .
v_gene: TRBV11-2
CDR3nt: TGTGCCAGCAGCCCTAGCCCCATGAGCTCCTACGAGCAGTACTTC
CDR3aa: CASSPSPMSSYEQYF

abundance: many
j_gene: TRBJ1-4
d_gene: .
v_gene: TRBV5-1
CDR3nt: TGCGCCAGCAGCTCGGGACAATCGGGGAATGGTGAAAAACTGTTTTTT
CDR3aa: CASSSGQSGNGEKLFF

abundance: many
j_gene: TRBJ2-3
d_gene: TRBD2
v_gene: TRBV20-1
CDR3nt: TGCAGTGCTAGCGGGAGGCCCATTACAGATACGCAGTATTTT
CDR3aa: CSASGRPITDTQYF

abundance: many
j_gene: TRBJ2-5
d_gene: .
v_gene: TRBV20-1
CDR3nt: TGCAGTGCTAGTAGCGGTAGGGGAGAAGAGACCCAGTACTTC
CDR3aa: CSASSGRGEETQYF

abundance: .
j_gene: TRBJ1-4
d_gene: .
v_gene: TRBV29-1
CDR3nt: TGCAGCGTTGTCACAGCAACTAATGAAAAACTGTTTTTT
CDR3aa: CSVVTATNEKLFF

abundance: few
j_gene: TRBJ1-4
d_gene: TRBD1
v_gene: TRBV5-6
CDR3nt: TGTGCCAGCAGCCTCCGACAGGGCGGGGGAGCAACTAATGAAAAACTGTTTTTT
CDR3aa: CASSLRQGGGATNEKLFF

abundance: many
j_gene: TRBJ2-1
d_gene: TRBD2
v_gene: TRBV29-1
CDR3nt: TGCAGCGTTACCCCCGGGACTAGCGGGACGACGGAGCAGTTCTTC
CDR3aa: CSVTPGTSGTTEQFF

abundance: .
j_gene: TRBJ2-3
d_gene: TRBD2
v_gene: TRBV18
CDR3nt: TGTGCCAGCTCACCATGGACTAGCGGGAGGCGGAGCACAGATACGCAGTATTTT
CDR3aa: CASSPWTSGRRSTDTQYF

abundance: .
j_gene: TRBJ2-5
d_gene: .
v_gene: TRBV14
CDR3nt: TGTGCCAGCTCACCAGAGGAGGAGACCCAGTACTTC
CDR3aa: CASSPEEETQYF

abundance: .
j_gene: TRBJ2-4
d_gene: .
v_gene: TRBV4-1
CDR3nt: TGCGCCAGCAGCAACAGGGTGGACAAAAACATTCAGTACTTC
CDR3aa: CASSNRVDKNIQYF

abundance: .
j_gene: TRBJ1-1
d_gene: .
v_gene: TRBV12-3/TRBV12-4
CDR3nt: TGTGCCAGCAAGATCGGACAGAACACTGAAGCTTTCTTT
CDR3aa: CASKIGQNTEAFF

abundance: .
j_gene: TRBJ2-7
d_gene: TRBD1
v_gene: TRBV20-1
CDR3nt: TGCAGTGCTAGAGATTCGGGACAGACCTACGAGCAGTACTTC
CDR3aa: CSARDSGQTYEQYF

abundance: .
j_gene: TRBJ2-1
d_gene: .
v_gene: TRBV7-2
CDR3nt: TGTGCCAGCAGCCCCGGAGGGTTGCAGTTCTTC
CDR3aa: CASSPGGLQFF

abundance: .
j_gene: TRBJ2-2
d_gene: TRBD2
v_gene: TRBV12-3/TRBV12-4
CDR3nt: TGTGCCAGCAGTTTCTCCGGGACTAGCGGGAGTGTCGGGGAGCTGTTTTTT
CDR3aa: CASSFSGTSGSVGELFF